The 15 T cell receptor beta chains listed next were all sequenced from one sample in a study of T-cell reconstitution after alpha-beta-depleted transplantation in children. Unique molecular identifiers tagged the TCRbeta library. TCRdb recomputed calls from the PCR reads with MiXCR, one row per CDR3 protein. The sample includes about 200,000 distinct CDR3 sequences, under 20% of them seen just once. The sequences come from PBMCs, mostly from graft donor cells, collected 360 days after TCRalphabeta/CD19-depleted stem cell transplant. These receptors all stem from a male patient aged 2 to 9 who had a stem cell transplant for acute lymphoblastic leukemia, so the T cells may come from the graft donor.

This clonotype was counted between two and nine times. The chain recombines TRBV29-1 with TRBJ2-3, with 7 nucleotides matching TRBD1. Germline trimming cut 1 base from V and 2 bases from J; bases unmatched to any gene: 6. CDR3 length: 15 amino acids. Germline assignment: CDR1 SQVTM and CDR2 ANQGSEA. The CDR3 spells CSVEGSTGNTDTQYF. As DNA, the CDR3 is TGCAGCGTTGAAGGGTCGACAGGGAACACAGATACGCAGTATTTT.

The chain couples TRBV4-3 to TRBJ2-7; D may be TRBD1 or TRBD2 (5 bases each). The CDR3 extends over 14 amino acids. CDR1 LGHNA and CDR2 YSLEER come from the germline V gene. Trimming took 4 bases from V and 0 from J, leaving 10 bases between them. The CDR3 bases are TGCGCCAGCAGCCCGGGACGGTTCTCCTACGAGCAGTACTTC. Its protein product is CASSPGRFSYEQYF.

This clonotype was observed a few times. This rearrangement joins TRBV7-2 to TRBJ2-2, with 12 nucleotides matching TRBD2. The CDR3 is made up of 17 amino acids. V trimming: 3 bases; J trimming: 1 base; junction bases outside the gene matches: 3. Looked up from germline, CDR1 is SGHTA and CDR2 is FQGNSA. The CDR3: CASSFLAGGLNTGELFF. CDR3 in DNA: TGTGCCAGCAGCTTTCTAGCGGGGGGGCTGAACACCGGGGAGCTGTTTTTT. The full variable domain, with the rest looked up from reference TRBV7-2 and TRBJ2-2, is GAGVSQSPSNKVTEKGKDVELRCDPISGHTALYWYRQSLGQGLEFLIYFQGNSAPDKSGLPSDRFSAERTGGSVSTLTIQRTQQEDSAVYLCASSFLAGGLNTGELFFGEGSRLTVL.

A few counts support this clonotype. The chain couples TRBV6-6 to TRBJ2-1; D unresolved. Trimming took off 9 bases at V and 2 bases at J, with 8 bases between the two ends. CDR1 is MNHNY, CDR2 SVGAGI, per germline (reference sequence). The CDR3 consists of 12 residues. In DNA form, the CDR3 reads TGTGCCAGGGGTACGCCCTACAATGAGCAGTTCTTC. It encodes CARGTPYNEQFF.

This sequence joins TRBV6-2 or TRBV6-3 and TRBJ2-7, with unresolved D. The CDR3 is 12 residues long. Germline lookup yields CDR1 MNHEY and CDR2 SVGEGT. With 11 bases removed from V and 7 bases from J, the gap between germline ends came to 18 bases. The CDR3 DNA reads TGTGCCTCCCTCTCCCGGAAAAGGGAGCAGTACTTC. Amino acid sequence: CASLSRKREQYF.

The J gene is TRBJ1-1, the V gene TRBV19; tentative D call: TRBD1 (5 bases). The V and J ends lost 7 bases and 2 bases respectively, with 8 bases between them. The CDR3 contains 12 residues. Germline V gene data show CDR1 as LNHDA and CDR2 as SQIVND (reference sequence). CDR3 loop: CASIGENTEAFF. CDR3 nucleotide sequence: TGTGCCAGTATAGGGGAAAACACTGAAGCTTTCTTT.

This clonotype was seen a handful of times. The chain employs TRBV14 and TRBJ2-7; 9 bases map to TRBD2. Germline values: CDR1 SGHDN, CDR2 FVKESK. V shed 4 bases and J 4 bases; nucleotides not matched to a gene: 5. The CDR3 loop spans 14 amino acids. CDR3 bases: TGTGCCAGCAGCCCGATAGCGGGAGTTTACGAGCAGTACTTC. Its translation is CASSPIAGVYEQYF.

This clonotype was recorded a few times. The chain is built from TRBV25-1 and TRBJ2-2, with no clear D. Germline V CDR1 and CDR2: MGHDK, SYGVNS. This CDR3 region has 16 residues. The ends were cut back, 5 bases at V and 1 base at J, with 14 bases in the middle. The chain's CDR3 is CASSIKSSMNTGELFF. The CDR3 DNA reads as TGTGCCAGCAGTATAAAATCCTCTATGAACACCGGGGAGCTGTTTTTT.

The gene calls are TRBV20-1 and TRBJ2-5; 8 bases are a match to TRBD2. This CDR3 region has 14 residues. Germline assignment: CDR1 DFQATT and CDR2 SNEGSKA (reference sequence). Losses at the gene ends were 1 base for V and 1 base for J; bases not matched to a gene: 2. CDR3 region: CSARVSGVQETQYF. CDR3 nucleotide sequence: TGCAGTGCTAGAGTTAGCGGGGTCCAAGAGACCCAGTACTTC.

Here the CDR3 reads CASSQAQGQGNQPQHF. Written as DNA, the CDR3 is TGTGCCAGCAGCCAAGCTCAGGGACAGGGGAATCAGCCCCAGCATTTT. The V and J genes are TRBV3-1 and TRBJ1-5; 10 nucleotides line up with TRBD1. Germline V gives CDR1 LGHDT, CDR2 YNNKEL (reference sequence). The length of the CDR3 is 16 residues. The V gene end was trimmed by 1 base and the J gene end by 4 bases; junction bases not matched to a gene: 4.

The sample holds many counts of this clonotype. The CDR3 region is CASSPTSSYEQYF. The CDR3 nucleotides are TGTGCCAGCAGCCCGACTAGCTCCTACGAGCAGTACTTC. The chain uses TRBV9 and TRBJ2-7; weak D call: TRBD2 (6 bases). CDR3 length: 13 amino acids. Germline assignment: CDR1 SGDLS and CDR2 YYNGEE. V lost 4 bases and J 0 bases, leaving 8 bases between the germline ends.

The CDR3 region is CSASPGGASTQYF. In DNA form, the CDR3 reads TGCAGTGCTAGCCCCGGGGGGGCCTCCACGCAGTATTTT. The V gene is TRBV20-1, the J gene TRBJ2-3; TRBD2 aligns across 8 bases. The CDR3 consists of 13 residues. Trimming took 3 bases from V and 9 from J; bases not matched to a gene: 8. The germline gives CDR1 DFQATT, CDR2 SNEGSKA (reference sequence).

The chain couples TRBV7-9 to TRBJ2-7; 10 bases line up with TRBD1. Germline V gene data show CDR1 as SEHNR and CDR2 as FQNEAQ (reference sequence). The length of the CDR3 is 15 residues. V gave up 5 bases and J gave up 3 bases; unmatched junction bases: 7. The CDR3 protein is CASSRPGQGNYEQYF. The CDR3 DNA is TGTGCCAGCAGCCGACCGGGACAGGGGAACTACGAGCAGTACTTC.

This clonotype was seen more than once but under ten times. The gene calls are TRBV10-3 and TRBJ2-2; no reliable D call. CDR1 and CDR2 (germline): ENHRY, SYGVKD. This CDR3 has 15 residues. The ends were cut back, 0 bases at V and 5 bases at J, with 10 bases in the middle. The CDR3 nucleotides are TGTGCCATCAGTGAGTCTGATCCACAGACCGGGGAGCTGTTTTTT. Translating gives CAISESDPQTGELFF.

In the case of this clonotype: A read error may produce the germline difference seen at one junction end. V and J are TRBV25-1 and TRBJ1-4; possible D gene TRBD1, 6 bases. The germline CDR1 and CDR2 sequences are MGHDK and SYGVNS. This CDR3 is built from 15 residues. This CDR3 is CACRAPGATNEKLFF. The CDR3, as DNA: TGTGCCTGCAGAGCCCCAGGGGCAACTAATGAAAAACTGTTTTTT.